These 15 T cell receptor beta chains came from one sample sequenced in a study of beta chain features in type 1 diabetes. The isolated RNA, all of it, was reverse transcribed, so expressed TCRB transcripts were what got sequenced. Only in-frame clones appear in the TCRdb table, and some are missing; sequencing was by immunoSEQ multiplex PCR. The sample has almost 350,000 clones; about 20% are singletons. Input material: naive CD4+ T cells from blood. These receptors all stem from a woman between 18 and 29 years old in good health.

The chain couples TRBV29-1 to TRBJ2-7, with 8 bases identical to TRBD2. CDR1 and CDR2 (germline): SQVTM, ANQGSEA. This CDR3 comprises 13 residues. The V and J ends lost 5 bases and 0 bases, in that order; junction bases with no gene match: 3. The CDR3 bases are TGCAGCGTTACTAGCGGCGGCTCCTACGAGCAGTACTTC. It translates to CSVTSGGSYEQYF.

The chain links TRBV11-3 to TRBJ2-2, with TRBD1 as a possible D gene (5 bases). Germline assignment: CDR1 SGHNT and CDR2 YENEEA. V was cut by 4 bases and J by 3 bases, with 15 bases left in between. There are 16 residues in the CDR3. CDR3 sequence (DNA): TGTGCCAGCAGCTCGAGCAGGGCGAATCACACCGGGGAGCTGTTTTTT. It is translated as CASSSSRANHTGELFF.

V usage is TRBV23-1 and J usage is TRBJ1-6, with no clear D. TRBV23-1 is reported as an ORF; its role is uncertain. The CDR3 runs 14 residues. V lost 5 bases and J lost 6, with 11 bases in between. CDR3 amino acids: CASSFLVTNSPLHF. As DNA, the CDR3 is TGCGCCAGCAGTTTCCTAGTGACTAATTCACCCCTCCACTTT.

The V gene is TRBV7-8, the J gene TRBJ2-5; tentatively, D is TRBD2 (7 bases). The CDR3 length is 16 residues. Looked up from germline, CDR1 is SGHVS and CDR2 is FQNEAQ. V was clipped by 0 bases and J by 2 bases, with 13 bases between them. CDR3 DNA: TGTGCCAGCAGCTTAGCGGGGGGGGCACAACAAGAGACCCAGTACTTC. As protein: CASSLAGGAQQETQYF.

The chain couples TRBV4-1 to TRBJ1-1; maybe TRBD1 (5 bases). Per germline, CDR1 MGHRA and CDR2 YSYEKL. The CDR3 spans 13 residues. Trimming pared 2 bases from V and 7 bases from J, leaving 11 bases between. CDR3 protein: CASSQHPDSEAFF. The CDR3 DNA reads TGCGCCAGCAGCCAACATCCCGACAGTGAAGCTTTCTTT.

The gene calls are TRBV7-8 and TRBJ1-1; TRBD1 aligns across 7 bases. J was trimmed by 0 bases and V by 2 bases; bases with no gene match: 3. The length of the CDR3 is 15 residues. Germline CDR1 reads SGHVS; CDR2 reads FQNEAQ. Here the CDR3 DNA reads TGTGCCAGCAGCTTACAGGGACAGCTGAACACTGAAGCTTTCTTT. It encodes CASSLQGQLNTEAFF. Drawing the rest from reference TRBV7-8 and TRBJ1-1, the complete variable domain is GAGVSQSPRYKVAKRGQDVALRCDPISGHVSLFWYQQALGQGPEFLTYFQNEAQLDKSGLPSDRFFAERPEGSVSTLKIQRTQQEDSAVYLCASSLQGQLNTEAFFGQGTRLTVV.

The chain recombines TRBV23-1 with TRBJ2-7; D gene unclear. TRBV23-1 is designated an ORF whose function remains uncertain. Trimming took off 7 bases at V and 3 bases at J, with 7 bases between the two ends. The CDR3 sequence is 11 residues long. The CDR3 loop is CASTSLYEQYF. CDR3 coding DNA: TGCGCCAGCACTTCCCTCTACGAGCAGTACTTC.

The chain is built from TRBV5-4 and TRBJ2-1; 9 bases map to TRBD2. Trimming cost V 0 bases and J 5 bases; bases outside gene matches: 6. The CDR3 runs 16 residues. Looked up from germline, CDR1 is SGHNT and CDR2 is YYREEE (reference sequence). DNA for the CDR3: TGTGCCAGCAGCTTGGTTAGCGGGAGTGCTAACAATGAGCAGTTCTTC. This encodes CASSLVSGSANNEQFF. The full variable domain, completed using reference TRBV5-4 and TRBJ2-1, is ETGVTQSPTHLIKTRGQQVTLRCSSQSGHNTVSWYQQALGQGPQFIFQYYREEENGRGNFPPRFSGLQFPNYSSELNVNALELDDSALYLCASSLVSGSANNEQFFGPGTRLTVL.

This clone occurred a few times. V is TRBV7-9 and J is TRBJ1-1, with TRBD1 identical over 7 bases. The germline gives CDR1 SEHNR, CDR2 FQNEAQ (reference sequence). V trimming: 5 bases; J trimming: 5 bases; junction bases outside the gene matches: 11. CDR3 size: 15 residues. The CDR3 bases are TGTGCCAGCAGCCGATGGAGGGGGCAGAGGACTGAAGCTTTCTTT. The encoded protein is CASSRWRGQRTEAFF.

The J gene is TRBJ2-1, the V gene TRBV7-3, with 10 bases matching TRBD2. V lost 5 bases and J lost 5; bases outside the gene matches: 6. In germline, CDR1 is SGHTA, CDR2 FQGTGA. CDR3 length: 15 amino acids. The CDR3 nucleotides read TGTGCCAGCAGCCCGACTAGCGGGCATAACAATGAGCAGTTCTTC. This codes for CASSPTSGHNNEQFF. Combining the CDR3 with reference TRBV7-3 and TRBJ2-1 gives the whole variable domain GAGVSQTPSNKVTEKGKYVELRCDPISGHTALYWYRQSLGQGPEFLIYFQGTGAADDSGLPNDRFFAVRPEGSVSTLKIQRTERGDSAVYLCASSPTSGHNNEQFFGPGTRLTVL.

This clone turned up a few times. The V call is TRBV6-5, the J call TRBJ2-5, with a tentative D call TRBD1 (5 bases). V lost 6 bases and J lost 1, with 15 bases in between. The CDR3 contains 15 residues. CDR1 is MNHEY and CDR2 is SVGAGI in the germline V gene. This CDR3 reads CASSAVWTSQETQYF. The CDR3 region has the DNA TGTGCCAGCAGCGCGGTTTGGACAAGCCAAGAGACCCAGTACTTC.

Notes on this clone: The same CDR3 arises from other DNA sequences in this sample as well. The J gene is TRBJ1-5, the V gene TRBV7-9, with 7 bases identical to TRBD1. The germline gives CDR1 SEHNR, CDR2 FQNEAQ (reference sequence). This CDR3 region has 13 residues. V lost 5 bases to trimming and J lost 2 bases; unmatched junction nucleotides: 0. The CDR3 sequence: CASSDRGNQPQHF. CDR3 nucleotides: TGTGCCAGCAGCGACAGGGGCAATCAGCCCCAGCATTTT.

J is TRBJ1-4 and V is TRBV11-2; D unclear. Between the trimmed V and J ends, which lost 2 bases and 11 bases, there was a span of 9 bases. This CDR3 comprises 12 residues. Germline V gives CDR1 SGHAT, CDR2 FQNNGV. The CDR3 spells CASSLWAGKLFF. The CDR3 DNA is TGTGCCAGCAGCTTATGGGCTGGCAAACTGTTTTTT.

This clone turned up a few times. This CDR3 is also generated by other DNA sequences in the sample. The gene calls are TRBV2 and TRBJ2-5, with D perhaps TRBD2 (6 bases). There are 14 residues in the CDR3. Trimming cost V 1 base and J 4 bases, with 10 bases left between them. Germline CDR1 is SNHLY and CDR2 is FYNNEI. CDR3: CASSEGRGGETQYF. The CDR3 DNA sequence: TGTGCCAGCAGTGAAGGAAGGGGAGGAGAGACCCAGTACTTC.

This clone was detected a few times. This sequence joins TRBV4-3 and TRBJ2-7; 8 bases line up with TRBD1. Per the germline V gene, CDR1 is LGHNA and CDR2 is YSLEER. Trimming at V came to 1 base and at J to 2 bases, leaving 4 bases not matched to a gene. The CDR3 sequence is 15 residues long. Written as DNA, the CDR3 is TGCGCCAGCAGCCAAGGCGACAGGGGAGCCTACGAGCAGTACTTC. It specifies CASSQGDRGAYEQYF.